This record looks at one T cell receptor (beta chain) sequence and its context. Germline CDR1 and CDR2: MDHEN and SYDVKM. V lost 2 bases and J 3 bases, leaving 10 bases between the germline ends. This CDR3 is 14 amino acids long. This record comes from a study of CXCR4 blockade with PD-1 therapy in pancreatic cancer. Method: immunoSEQ multiplex PCR; TCRdb's copy keeps in-frame clones and lacks some. Found here are approximately 17,000 clones, over 60% of them singletons; the top ten hold less than 6%. Sequencing used tumor tissue. The clonotype was recovered from a human donor with pancreatic ductal adenocarcinoma. The rearrangement uses TRBV28 and TRBJ2-5, with D perhaps TRBD1 (5 bases). The CDR3 is CASSLPGPKETQYF. The DNA of the CDR3 is TGTGCCAGCAGTTTACCAGGGCCTAAAGAGACCCAGTACTTC.